The TCR beta chain under discussion was sequenced for a study of radiation and T cells in renal cell carcinoma. The time point was: baseline pretreatment blood. Treatment meaning: 15 Gy SBRT to primary tumor, nephrectomy 4 weeks later. The repertoire was sequenced with immunoSEQ multiplex PCR; TCRdb's copy has only in-frame clones and lacks some. The sample shows about 150,000 clones, approximately 90% of them seen only once. The TCR originated in a woman aged 70 to 79 with renal cell carcinoma. Sample: blood, taken from a patient whose treatment included radiotherapy and nephrectomy.

The CDR3 nucleotides are TGTGCCTGGGGATTAGCTGGCAATCAGCCCCAGCATTTT. Amino acids: CAWGLAGNQPQHF. The rearrangement joins TRBV30 to TRBJ1-5, with D unresolved. There are 13 residues in the CDR3. Trimming stripped 5 bases from V and 2 bases from J, with 10 bases between. CDR1 and CDR2 (germline): GTSNPN, SVGIG (reference sequence).